This is a list of T cell receptor beta chains from one sample in a study of T-cell memory formation after mild COVID-19. TCRdb passed the 5' RACE reads through MiXCR, listing each CDR3 protein once. This table has tens of thousands of distinct CDR3 sequences, 6.5% to 9% appearing once. The sequencing input was PBMCs or a T cell subset sorted from them (not recorded which). The receptors originated from an adult woman who had mild COVID-19 (a few samples of this study predate the infection). Cell type and time point are not known. Each CDR3 is given with its conserved first and last residue. The D gene is left open where the match is weak. Size is stated as once, few, many, or a class for an expanded clone.

clone_size,d_call,j_call,v_call,cdr3_nt,cdr3_aa
many,TRBD2,TRBJ2-6,TRBV7-9,TGTGCCAGCAGCGGTAGCGGGAGGGCGAGCTCTGGGGCCAACGTCCTGACTTTC,CASSGSGRASSGANVLTF
many,-,TRBJ1-1,TRBV7-8,TGTGCCAGCAGCCGCCTCATGAACACTGAAGCTTTCTTT,CASSRLMNTEAFF
many,TRBD1,TRBJ2-6,TRBV23-1,TGCGCCAGCCGTCCGACTAAAGGACAGGATTATGTCGCTGGGGCCAACGTCCTGACTTTC,CASRPTKGQDYVAGANVLTF
many,-,TRBJ1-6,TRBV20-1,TGCAGTGCTAGAGATAACCAAGCGCCAAATTCACCCCTCCACTTT,CSARDNQAPNSPLHF
many,TRBD1,TRBJ1-1,TRBV29-1,TGCAGCGTAGGGACAGGGGAAGGCACTGAAGCTTTCTTT,CSVGTGEGTEAFF
many,-,TRBJ2-3,TRBV19,TGTGCCAGTAGTATAGATGGGGGAAGCACAGATACGCAGTATTTT,CASSIDGGSTDTQYF
many,-,TRBJ2-2,TRBV9,TGTGCCAGCAGCCCGCAGGGGTCGAACACCGGGGAGCTGTTTTTT,CASSPQGSNTGELFF
many,-,TRBJ1-6,TRBV2,TGTGCCAGCACGGCTAGGGCCCTGAACTATAATTCACCCCTCCACTTT,CASTARALNYNSPLHF
many,-,TRBJ1-2,TRBV28,TGTGCCAGCAGTGGGGCACAGGGAGACTATGGCTACACCTTC,CASSGAQGDYGYTF
many,-,TRBJ1-5,TRBV6-2/TRBV6-3,TGTGCCAGCAGTATCGACGGGAGCAATCAGCCCCAGCATTTT,CASSIDGSNQPQHF
many,TRBD2,TRBJ2-1,TRBV20-1,TGCAGTGTTCGACCCGGGACTAGTGGGAATGAGCAGTTCTTC,CSVRPGTSGNEQFF
many,TRBD2,TRBJ2-3,TRBV6-2/TRBV6-3,TGTGCCAGCAGTTCTTCTGGCGGGGGGCCAGCGGATACGCAGTATTTT,CASSSSGGGPADTQYF
few,TRBD1,TRBJ1-1,TRBV6-6,TGTGCCAGTACCGGGACAGGACGCAGAGGCACTGAAGCTTTCTTT,CASTGTGRRGTEAFF
many,-,TRBJ2-3,TRBV5-1,TGCGCCAGCAGCTTGGTCCCTCAGTCAGATACGCAGTATTTT,CASSLVPQSDTQYF
many,-,TRBJ2-5,TRBV7-9,TGTGCCAGCAGCTTGGCGGGACAGAAAGAGACCCAGTACTTC,CASSLAGQKETQYF
many,-,TRBJ2-4,TRBV15,TGTGCCACCGCCCCGGGACCTAAAAACATTCAGTACTTC,CATAPGPKNIQYF
many,-,TRBJ1-2,TRBV18,TGTGCCAGCTCACCGGAGGGTGGGTTGGACTATGGCTACACCTTC,CASSPEGGLDYGYTF
many,-,TRBJ2-2,TRBV29-1,TGCAGCGGCCAAGGCAGGACCGCGAACACCGGGGAGCTGTTTTTT,CSGQGRTANTGELFF
many,TRBD2,TRBJ2-2,TRBV9,TGTGCCAGCAGCTTGACTAGCGGGATTGTGACCGGGGAGCTGTTTTTT,CASSLTSGIVTGELFF
many,-,TRBJ2-7,TRBV4-2,TGTGCCAGCAGCCAAGATGGCAGGGGCGAGACCTACGAGCAGTACTTC,CASSQDGRGETYEQYF
many,TRBD1,TRBJ1-2,TRBV6-5,TGTGCCAGCAGTTACAACAGGGGGTTGGCTAACTATGGCTACACCTTC,CASSYNRGLANYGYTF
many,-,TRBJ2-7,TRBV7-7,TGTGCTAGCAGCTTATATCAGGGTCCCTACGAGCAGTACTTC,CASSLYQGPYEQYF
many,-,TRBJ2-1,TRBV27,TGTGCCAGCAGTTTGGACCCGAGCTCCTACAATGAGCAGTTCTTC,CASSLDPSSYNEQFF
many,TRBD1,TRBJ2-1,TRBV29-1,TGCAGCGTTGACGGGGACAGGGGGGTGGGTGAGCAGTTCTTC,CSVDGDRGVGEQFF
many,TRBD1,TRBJ1-6,TRBV20-1,TGCAGCGTAACAGCTAGACAGGGTAGTTCACCCCTCCACTTT,CSVTARQGSSPLHF
many,-,TRBJ2-1,TRBV7-9,TGTGCCAGCAGCACTACATATCACCGATGGGGGGACGGCAATGAGCAGTTCTTC,CASSTTYHRWGDGNEQFF
many,-,TRBJ1-5,TRBV5-1,TGCGCCAGCAGCTTGGCTGGGGGGACTCAGCCCCAGCATTTT,CASSLAGGTQPQHF
many,-,TRBJ2-1,TRBV10-3,TGTGCCATCAGTGAGTCGCAGGGGTACAATGAGCAGTTCTTC,CAISESQGYNEQFF
many,TRBD2,TRBJ2-3,TRBV4-2,TGTGCCAGCAGCCAAAGGACGGGGGGGTCTTCAGATACGCAGTATTTT,CASSQRTGGSSDTQYF
many,-,TRBJ2-7,TRBV7-9,TGTGCCAGCAGCTCCTCGGGGGCCACCTACGAGCAGTACTTC,CASSSSGATYEQYF
many,TRBD2,TRBJ2-1,TRBV6-2/TRBV6-3,TGTGCCAGCAGTTACGCTTGGGTGACTAGCGGGAGACCCAATGAGCAGTTCTTC,CASSYAWVTSGRPNEQFF
many,TRBD2,TRBJ2-5,TRBV20-1,TGCAGTGCTAGAGTACCCAGCGGGAGTTTGCGAGAGACCCAGTACTTC,CSARVPSGSLRETQYF
medium-sized,-,TRBJ2-1,TRBV14,TGTGCCAGCAGCCGGAATCTAGGAAACACCTACAATGAGCAGTTCTTC,CASSRNLGNTYNEQFF
medium-sized,TRBD2,TRBJ2-3,TRBV10-3,TGTGCCATCAGCGGGACTAGCTCCCACCCAGGCACAGATACGCAGTATTTT,CAISGTSSHPGTDTQYF
many,-,TRBJ1-2,TRBV29-1,TGCAGCGAAACCGACAGGTTGGATGGCTACACCTTC,CSETDRLDGYTF
many,-,TRBJ2-3,TRBV12-3/TRBV12-4,TGTGCCAGCACCCCGGCCGGACAAGGCACAGATACGCAGTATTTT,CASTPAGQGTDTQYF
few,-,TRBJ2-2,TRBV19,TGTGCCAGTACCCCTCGTGGCAGGACAAACACCGGGGAGCTGTTTTTT,CASTPRGRTNTGELFF
many,-,TRBJ1-1,TRBV30,TGTGCCTGGATAGCAGGCCCGAACACTGAAGCTTTCTTT,CAWIAGPNTEAFF
many,TRBD2,TRBJ2-7,TRBV20-1,TGCAGTGCTTCGGGACTAGCCCTCTACGAGCAGTACTTC,CSASGLALYEQYF